This T cell receptor (beta chain) is drawn from a study of blood T cells in healthy people across ages. Study conclusions and caveats: Estimates of diversity drawn from one million T cells were considered underestimates.

In germline, CDR1 is DFQATT, CDR2 SNEGSKA (reference sequence). V dropped 5 bases and J dropped 5; count of bases not matched to a gene: 4. CDR3 length: 13 residues. Then a second PCR, running about 7 to 11 cycles, was carried out with a sample-barcoded 5' primer and a J-beta primer mix. Every sample gave at least 2.5 million paired-end reads containing CDR3. In TCRdb, the 5' RACE reads were re-called with MiXCR into one record per CDR3 protein. The profile shows approximately 1,000,000 distinct CDR3 sequences, around two fifths of them singletons. As for this clonotype: Antigen specificity is unknown.

Per individual sample, total RNA of at least 5.5 micrograms was extracted. The sample was blood. The gene calls are TRBV20-1 and TRBJ2-3; 10 positions match TRBD2. The sequence was obtained from a man between 18 and 35 years old in good health. The CDR3 DNA sequence: TGCAGTGCTTTAGCGGGGGGCGGAGATACGCAGTATTTT. Translated, it gives CSALAGGGDTQYF.